These 14 T cell receptor beta chains came from one sample sequenced in a study of molecular identifiers for immune sequencing clone quantification. TCRdb used MiXCR to reprocess the PCR reads, holding one entry per CDR3 protein. The table lists hundreds of thousands of distinct CDR3 sequences, about a fifth of them singletons, with over 0.7% in the top ten. What was sequenced was naive CD8+ T cells from blood, with Jurkat cell RNA spiked in. As to subset: FACS-sorted CD8+CD4-CCR7+CD45RA+ naive T cells. The receptors were sampled from a human donor in good health. Some libraries in this study had Jurkat cell RNA spiked in.

The CDR3 spells CASSVAGGLTYEQYF. DNA of the CDR3: TGTGCCAGCAGCGTAGCCGGGGGCCTCACCTACGAGCAGTACTTC. V usage is TRBV9 and J usage is TRBJ2-7, with D possibly called TRBD1 or TRBD2 (6 bases each). CDR1 is SGDLS, CDR2 YYNGEE, per germline. The CDR3 extends over 15 amino acids. V lost 0 bases to trimming and J lost 2 bases, with 12 bases between them.

Comment on this clonotype: It may be a read error: a sequence one base away is much more abundant. The J gene is TRBJ2-3, the V gene TRBV30; the match to TRBD2 covers 9 bases. J gave up 12 bases and V 2 bases, and 6 bases lay outside the gene matches. This CDR3 spans 12 amino acids. The V gene's germline CDR1 is GTSNPN and CDR2 SVGIG (reference sequence). CDR3 residues: CAWSWTSAIQYF. CDR3 sequence (DNA): TGTGCCTGGAGTTGGACTAGCGCTATTCAGTATTTT.

The V call is TRBV4-2, the J call TRBJ2-3; a possible D gene is TRBD2 (7 bases). Deletions cut 0 bases from V and 4 bases from J, with 17 bases between. The germline gives CDR1 LGHNA, CDR2 YNFKEQ. The CDR3 length is 17 residues. CDR3 residues: CASSQDMGGQTADTQYF. CDR3 coding DNA: TGTGCCAGCAGCCAAGATATGGGGGGGCAAACCGCAGATACGCAGTATTTT.

This clonotype was recorded once. With a much larger clone just one base away, this may be a read error. This sequence joins TRBV2 and TRBJ1-1, with D possibly matching TRBD1 (5 bases). CDR1 is SNHLY, CDR2 FYNNEI, per germline. The ends were cut back, 9 bases at V and 3 bases at J, with 11 bases in the middle. The CDR3 runs 12 residues. Here the CDR3 DNA reads TGTGCCAGGGAAGACAGATACACTGAAGCTTTCTTT. Residues: CAREDRYTEAFF.

This clonotype was recorded a few times. The junction departs from the called germline gene at one end, perhaps through a read error. The CDR3 coding sequence is TGTGCCAGCGGTTACGGCAGGGCAGATACGCAGTATTTT. Its translation is CASGYGRADTQYF. The chain is built from TRBV6-2 or TRBV6-3 and TRBJ2-3; tentative D call: TRBD1 (5 bases). Germline-derived CDR1 and CDR2 are MNHEY and SVGEGT. The CDR3 runs 13 residues.

This clonotype was found many times. This chain connects TRBV7-3 to TRBJ2-3; the match to TRBD2 covers 7 bases. V lost 0 bases to trimming and J lost 3 bases; unmatched junction nucleotides: 6. Germline loops: CDR1 SGHTA, CDR2 FQGTGA. The CDR3 loop spans 16 amino acids. This CDR3 is CASSLTLASGTDTQYF. CDR3 DNA: TGTGCCAGCAGCTTAACACTAGCGTCCGGAACAGATACGCAGTATTTT.

The chain links TRBV4-1 to TRBJ2-1; D is perhaps TRBD1 (5 bases). Germline V gene sequence: CDR1 MGHRA, CDR2 YSYEKL. V lost 3 bases to trimming and J lost 3 bases, with 18 bases between them. The CDR3 loop spans 17 amino acids. This CDR3 is CASSHPPLVRDYNEQFF. The CDR3 coding sequence is TGCGCCAGCAGCCATCCCCCTTTGGTCAGGGACTACAATGAGCAGTTCTTC.

This clonotype was found a few times. V and J are TRBV12-3 or TRBV12-4 and TRBJ2-2, with TRBD2 as a possible D gene (6 bases). The CDR3 is made up of 15 amino acids. V gave up 10 bases and J gave up 6 bases, with 21 bases separating them. CDR3 amino acids: CATSPMEGQPGELFF. DNA for the CDR3: TGTGCCACTAGCCCCATGGAGGGCCAGCCCGGGGAGCTGTTTTTT.

Concerning this clonotype: This may stem from a read error, because a much larger clone lies one nucleotide away. The gene calls are TRBV5-1 and TRBJ2-3, with D possibly being TRBD2 (5 bases). V was pared by 1 base and J by 4 bases, with 13 bases between. Germline-derived CDR1 and CDR2 are SGHRS and YFSETQ. The CDR3 loop spans 15 amino acids. DNA of the CDR3: TGCGCCAGCAGCTTGCCGGGGTCACTACCAGATACGCAGTATTTT. Translation gives CASSLPGSLPDTQYF. Full variable domain (outside the CDR3, taken from reference TRBV5-1 and TRBJ2-3): KAGVTQTPRYLIKTRGQQVTLSCSPISGHRSVSWYQQTPGQGLQFLFEYFSETQRNKGNFPGRFSGRQFSNSRSEMNVSTLELGDSALYLCASSLPGSLPDTQYFGPGTRLTVL.

This clonotype was seen many times. V is TRBV20-1 and J is TRBJ1-1; perhaps TRBD1 as D (6 bases). V gave up 1 base and J gave up 1 base, with 16 bases separating them. The CDR3 totals 16 residues. Germline V gene sequence: CDR1 DFQATT, CDR2 SNEGSKA (reference sequence). The CDR3 protein is CSARGGGGQQNTEAFF. The CDR3 DNA reads TGCAGTGCTAGAGGGGGGGGCGGGCAACAGAACACTGAAGCTTTCTTT.

With respect to this clonotype: A read error may explain this, as a much larger clone is one base away. The V and J genes are TRBV7-9 and TRBJ2-5; no definite D call. This CDR3 is 15 amino acids long. Germline V gives CDR1 SEHNR, CDR2 FQNEAQ (reference sequence). The CDR3, as DNA: TGTGTCAGCAGCTTAGGTCCAGAACCCCAAGAGACCCAGTACTTC. It encodes CVSSLGPEPQETQYF.

On this clonotype itself: This may be a read error, as it is one base from a much larger clone. V is TRBV4-1 and J is TRBJ1-1; D gene ambiguous. The germline V gene encodes CDR1 MGHRA and CDR2 YSYEKL. This CDR3 contains 15 residues. Trimming pared 8 bases from V and 6 bases from J, leaving 22 bases between. The CDR3 nucleotides are TGCGCCAGCGGCCTCCAGGAGGGCATATCCTCTGAAGCTTTCTTT. It encodes CASGLQEGISSEAFF.

The table lists this clonotype with many counts. The chain uses TRBV5-8 and TRBJ2-5, with unresolved D. This CDR3 is 11 amino acids long. The V gene's germline CDR1 is SGHTS and CDR2 YDEGEE. Trimming left V 1 base short and J 5 bases short, with 3 bases between. CDR3 nucleotide sequence: TGTGCCAGCAGCTTGTGGGAGACCCAGTACTTC. Translated: CASSLWETQYF. The full variable domain, completed using reference TRBV5-8 and TRBJ2-5, is EAGVTQSPTHLIKTRGQQATLRCSPISGHTSVYWYQQALGLGLQFLLWYDEGEERNRGNFPPRFSGRQFPNYSSELNVNALELEDSALYLCASSLWETQYFGPGTRLLVL.

The J gene is TRBJ2-3, the V gene TRBV28, with 11 positions matching TRBD1. CDR3 length equals 16 residues. CDR1 is MDHEN and CDR2 is SYDVKM in the germline V gene. The junction had 3 bases not matched to a gene; V was cut back by 3 bases and J by 1 base. The CDR3 loop reads CASSFTDRGRTDTQYF. In DNA form, the CDR3 reads TGTGCCAGCAGTTTCACGGACAGGGGGCGCACAGATACGCAGTATTTT.